The T cell receptor (beta chain) described here comes from a study of T cells after yellow fever vaccination. Study in general: When fractions had low cell numbers, they were prepared with SMART-Seq v4 Ultra Low Input.

Template switching by 5'RACE produced TCR cDNA, adding a universal primer site and UMIs. One entry per CDR3 protein, called by TCRdb with MiXCR from the 5' RACE reads. This repertoire shows nearly 350,000 distinct CDR3 sequences, roughly 8% found once; its top ten account for 17%. Findings and caveats of the study: In FACS-sorted repertoires, abundant clonotypes from the bulk population could appear as contaminants.

Per the germline V gene, CDR1 is LGHDT and CDR2 is YNNKEL (reference sequence). CDR3 length: 18 amino acids. The V and J ends lost 2 bases and 0 bases respectively, with 16 bases between them. This clonotype has more than one count but fewer than ten. Its antigen is still unknown. V and J are TRBV3-1 and TRBJ2-2, with D hard to call. This sample comprised PBMCs, obtained around 45 days after the first yellow fever vaccination. The TCR originated in a man in his late teens or twenties who received the YFV17D yellow fever vaccine. The CDR3, as DNA: TGTGCCAGCAGCCAACGGTCGGCGACTCCGACGAACACCGGGGAGCTGTTTTTT. It yields the protein CASSQRSATPTNTGELFF. Full variable domain (missing parts from reference TRBV3-1 and TRBJ2-2): DTAVSQTPKYLVTQMGNDKSIKCEQNLGHDTMYWYKQDSKKFLKIMFSYNNKELIINETVPNRFSPKSPDKAHLNLHINSLELGDSAVYFCASSQRSATPTNTGELFFGEGSRLTVL.